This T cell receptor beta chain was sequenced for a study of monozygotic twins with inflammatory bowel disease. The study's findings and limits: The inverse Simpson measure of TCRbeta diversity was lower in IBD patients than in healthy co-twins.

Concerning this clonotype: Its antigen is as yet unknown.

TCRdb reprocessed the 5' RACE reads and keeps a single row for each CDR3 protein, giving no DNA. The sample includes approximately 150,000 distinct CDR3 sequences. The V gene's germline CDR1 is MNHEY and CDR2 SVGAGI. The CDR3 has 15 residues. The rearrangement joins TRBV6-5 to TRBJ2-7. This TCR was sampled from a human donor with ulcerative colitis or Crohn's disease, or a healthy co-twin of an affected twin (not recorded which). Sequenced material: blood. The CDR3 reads CASSYTGQDFYEQYF.